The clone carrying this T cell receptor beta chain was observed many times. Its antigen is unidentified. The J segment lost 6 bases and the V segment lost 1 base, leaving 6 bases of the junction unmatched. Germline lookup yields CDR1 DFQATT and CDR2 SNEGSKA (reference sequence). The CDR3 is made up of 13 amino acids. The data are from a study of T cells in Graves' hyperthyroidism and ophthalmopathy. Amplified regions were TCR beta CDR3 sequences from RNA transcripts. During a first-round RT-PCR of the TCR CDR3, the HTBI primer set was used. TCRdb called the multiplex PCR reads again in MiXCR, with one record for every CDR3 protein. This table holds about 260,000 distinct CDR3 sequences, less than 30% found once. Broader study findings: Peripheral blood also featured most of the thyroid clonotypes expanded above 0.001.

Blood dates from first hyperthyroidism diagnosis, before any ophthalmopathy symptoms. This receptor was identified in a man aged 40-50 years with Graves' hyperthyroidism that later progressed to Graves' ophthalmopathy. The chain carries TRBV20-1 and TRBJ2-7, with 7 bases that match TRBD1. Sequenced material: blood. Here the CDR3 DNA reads TGCAGTGCTAGAGGTGACAGGGTAACCGAGCAGTACTTC. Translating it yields CSARGDRVTEQYF.